What follows describes a single TCR beta chain. Its specificity is not known. The sample originates from a study of cytomegalovirus exposure and HLA in healthy donors. V lost 3 bases and J lost 3, with 9 bases in between. This CDR3 comprises 14 residues. Germline V gives CDR1 MNHEY, CDR2 SMNVEV (reference sequence). Unrecorded immune exposure was likely among donors, who were nominally healthy when sampled. Both 60 Vbeta primers and 13 Jbeta primers went into the PCR. Some clones are missing from TCRdb's copy, which holds only in-frame ones; the method was immunoSEQ multiplex PCR. The sample has under 110,000 clones; roughly two thirds are singletons. Study results and limitations: Certain sequence variants were highly shared and formed a cluster, and this cluster was likely a sequencing artifact.

Material for sequencing was PBMCs. This clonotype was sampled from a female donor in good health and CMV-seronegative. The chain combines TRBV27 with TRBJ1-5, with TRBD1 as a possible D gene (5 bases). The CDR3 region has the DNA TGTGCCAGCAGTTTGGCAGGGCACAATCAGCCCCAGCATTTT. Its translation: CASSLAGHNQPQHF.